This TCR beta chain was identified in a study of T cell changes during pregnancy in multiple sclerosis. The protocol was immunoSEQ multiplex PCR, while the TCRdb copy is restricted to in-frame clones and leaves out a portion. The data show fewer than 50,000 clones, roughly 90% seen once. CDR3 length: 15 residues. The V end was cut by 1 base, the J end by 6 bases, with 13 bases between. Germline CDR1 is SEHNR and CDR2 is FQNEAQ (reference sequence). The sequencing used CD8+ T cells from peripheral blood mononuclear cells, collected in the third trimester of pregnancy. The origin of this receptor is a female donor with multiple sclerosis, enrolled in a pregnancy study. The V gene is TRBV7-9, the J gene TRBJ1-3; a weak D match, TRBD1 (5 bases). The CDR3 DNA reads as TGTGCCAGCAGCTTAGTGGAGGGGAAGGCAAACACCATATATTTT. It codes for CASSLVEGKANTIYF.